These T cell receptor beta chains were read from a single sample in a study of T cell repertoires in cytomegalovirus infection. No antigen has been assigned to these receptors. Each CDR3 protein gets one entry after TCRdb re-called the reads with MiXCR. This table holds about 220,000 distinct CDR3 sequences, approximately 40% found once. The source material was CD8+ T cells from cultured PBMCs, sampled from culture after CMV antigen stimulation. The receptor set was obtained from a human donor in good health (CMV status not recorded). Some clones in this sample may be carry-over from other donors' samples. The CDR3 runs from the conserved cysteine through the conserved F or W. Each record gives: clone size, V gene, J gene, D gene, CDR3 DNA, CDR3 protein. The D gene is left open where the match is weak. Only part of the rows carry a size: once, few, many, or a class if the clone is expanded.

abundance: .; v_gene: TRBV2; j_gene: TRBJ2-3; d_gene: .; CDR3nt: TGTGCCAGCAGTGAAGGTACGCAGTATTTT; CDR3aa: CASSEGTQYF
abundance: .; v_gene: TRBV5-1; j_gene: TRBJ2-1; d_gene: TRBD2; CDR3nt: TGCGCCAGCAGCTTTGGACTAGCGGGGCTCAATGAGCAGTTCTTC; CDR3aa: CASSFGLAGLNEQFF
abundance: .; v_gene: TRBV28; j_gene: TRBJ2-1; d_gene: TRBD2; CDR3nt: TGTGCCAGCAGTTTGGGGACTAGCGGGAGTGGGATGGGGTTCTTC; CDR3aa: CASSLGTSGSGMGFF
abundance: .; v_gene: TRBV7-6; j_gene: TRBJ2-7; d_gene: TRBD2; CDR3nt: TGTGCCAGCAGCTTAGGGGAGGCGGGAGGGCCGTCCTACGAGCAGTACTTC; CDR3aa: CASSLGEAGGPSYEQYF
abundance: few; v_gene: TRBV6-2/TRBV6-3; j_gene: TRBJ1-6; d_gene: .; CDR3nt: TGTGCCAGCAGTTACTCGAGTAGGCGGCGGAGCTCCTATAATTCACCCCTCCACTTT; CDR3aa: CASSYSSRRRSSYNSPLHF
abundance: .; v_gene: TRBV6-1; j_gene: TRBJ2-3; d_gene: .; CDR3nt: TGTGCCAGCAGTAGTCTGGGACTGAATGACACAGATACGCAGTATTTT; CDR3aa: CASSSLGLNDTDTQYF
abundance: .; v_gene: TRBV12-3/TRBV12-4; j_gene: TRBJ2-3; d_gene: .; CDR3nt: TGTGCCAGCAGTTTAATTTTGGCTTACACAGATACGCAGTATTTT; CDR3aa: CASSLILAYTDTQYF
abundance: .; v_gene: TRBV27; j_gene: TRBJ2-7; d_gene: .; CDR3nt: TGTGCCAGCAGTGCCCTCTCCTCAGGACAGCTAGACTCCTACGAGCAGTACTTC; CDR3aa: CASSALSSGQLDSYEQYF
abundance: .; v_gene: TRBV7-3; j_gene: TRBJ2-7; d_gene: .; CDR3nt: TGTGCCAGCAGCCGAACCGGGACCCACGAGCAGTACTTC; CDR3aa: CASSRTGTHEQYF
abundance: .; v_gene: TRBV30; j_gene: TRBJ2-2; d_gene: .; CDR3nt: TGTGCCTGGAGTGAGGATATTCCTAACACCGGGGAGCTGTTTTTT; CDR3aa: CAWSEDIPNTGELFF
abundance: .; v_gene: TRBV6-2/TRBV6-3; j_gene: TRBJ1-2; d_gene: .; CDR3nt: TGTGCCAGCAGTTACGCCCGGGATGGAGGCTACACCTTC; CDR3aa: CASSYARDGGYTF
abundance: few; v_gene: TRBV7-8; j_gene: TRBJ2-4; d_gene: .; CDR3nt: TGTGCCAGCAGCATGCACTGGGGCCAACCCAAAAACATTCAGTACTTC; CDR3aa: CASSMHWGQPKNIQYF
abundance: .; v_gene: TRBV4-1; j_gene: TRBJ1-2; d_gene: .; CDR3nt: TGCGCCAGCAGCCAAGATGAGGGGGGCGCGTTCTATGGCTACACCTTC; CDR3aa: CASSQDEGGAFYGYTF
abundance: .; v_gene: TRBV6-2/TRBV6-3; j_gene: TRBJ2-3; d_gene: TRBD2; CDR3nt: TGTGCCAGTAGTACTAGCGGGGGCCCAGATACGCAGTATTTT; CDR3aa: CASSTSGGPDTQYF
abundance: few; v_gene: TRBV9; j_gene: TRBJ2-1; d_gene: TRBD1; CDR3nt: TGTGCCAGCAGCACCGGGACAGGGATTGTCGATGAGCAGTTCTTC; CDR3aa: CASSTGTGIVDEQFF
abundance: few; v_gene: TRBV7-8; j_gene: TRBJ2-1; d_gene: .; CDR3nt: TGTGCCAGCAGCCCCAGGGGGGGGGAGCTCTACAATGAGCAGTTCTTC; CDR3aa: CASSPRGGELYNEQFF
abundance: few; v_gene: TRBV11-2; j_gene: TRBJ2-1; d_gene: .; CDR3nt: TGTGCCAGCAGCACAATCTCCAGGGACTATGAGCAGTTCTTC; CDR3aa: CASSTISRDYEQFF
abundance: .; v_gene: TRBV6-5; j_gene: TRBJ2-5; d_gene: .; CDR3nt: TGTGCCAGCAGTACCCGGGAAGGGGTATACCAAGAGACCCAGTACTTC; CDR3aa: CASSTREGVYQETQYF
abundance: .; v_gene: TRBV4-1; j_gene: TRBJ1-1; d_gene: .; CDR3nt: TGCGCCAGCAGCCAACTCAGGGATACTGAAGCTTTCTTT; CDR3aa: CASSQLRDTEAFF
abundance: many; v_gene: TRBV7-2; j_gene: TRBJ2-5; d_gene: .; CDR3nt: TGTGCCAGCAGCCGCCCCCCCCCAGCGGAGCAAGAGACCCAGTACTTC; CDR3aa: CASSRPPPAEQETQYF
abundance: once; v_gene: TRBV12-3/TRBV12-4; j_gene: TRBJ1-2; d_gene: .; CDR3nt: TGTGCCAGCAGTTTTGTCAAATCCTATGGCTACACCTTC; CDR3aa: CASSFVKSYGYTF
abundance: few; v_gene: TRBV20-1; j_gene: TRBJ1-2; d_gene: .; CDR3nt: TGCAGTGCTACCGGGACTGGGACGGGCTACACCTTC; CDR3aa: CSATGTGTGYTF
abundance: .; v_gene: TRBV6-6; j_gene: TRBJ2-3; d_gene: TRBD1; CDR3nt: TGTGCCAGCAGTTATGAGGGGGCGGTTCCTGATACGCAGTATTTT; CDR3aa: CASSYEGAVPDTQYF
abundance: few; v_gene: TRBV7-8; j_gene: TRBJ2-7; d_gene: TRBD1; CDR3nt: TGTGCCAGCAGTGCCGACAGGGGAGGCGAGCAGTACTTC; CDR3aa: CASSADRGGEQYF
abundance: .; v_gene: TRBV7-3; j_gene: TRBJ2-2; d_gene: TRBD2; CDR3nt: TGTGCCAGCAGCTTAATGGCACTAGCGGGAGTCATAGCGAACACCGGGGAGCTGTTTTTT; CDR3aa: CASSLMALAGVIANTGELFF
abundance: .; v_gene: TRBV7-9; j_gene: TRBJ1-5; d_gene: .; CDR3nt: TGTGCCAGCAGCTTAAGCGCGGGGAGACATCAGCCCCAGCATTTT; CDR3aa: CASSLSAGRHQPQHF
abundance: few; v_gene: TRBV12-5; j_gene: TRBJ1-4; d_gene: .; CDR3nt: TGTGCTAGTGGTTTGGTGGGCAGGAGAGAAAAACTGTTTTTT; CDR3aa: CASGLVGRREKLFF
abundance: .; v_gene: TRBV7-3; j_gene: TRBJ1-2; d_gene: .; CDR3nt: TGTGCCAGCGGCGCTTGGGAAGGCTACACCTTC; CDR3aa: CASGAWEGYTF
abundance: many; v_gene: TRBV12-3/TRBV12-4; j_gene: TRBJ2-4; d_gene: TRBD1; CDR3nt: TGTGCCAGCAGTTACAGGGGTGACCGCATTCAGTACTTC; CDR3aa: CASSYRGDRIQYF
abundance: .; v_gene: TRBV10-3; j_gene: TRBJ2-4; d_gene: .; CDR3nt: TGTGCCATCGGGGGGGCTGACATTCAGTACTTC; CDR3aa: CAIGGADIQYF
abundance: .; v_gene: TRBV27; j_gene: TRBJ2-3; d_gene: TRBD1; CDR3nt: TGTGCCAGCAGTCGGACAGGGGGCCTCCCAGATACGCAGTATTTT; CDR3aa: CASSRTGGLPDTQYF
abundance: .; v_gene: TRBV7-6; j_gene: TRBJ2-3; d_gene: .; CDR3nt: TGTGCCAGCAGCTCCCCACATAACAGGGATATTAGACGCGCGGATACGCAGTATTTT; CDR3aa: CASSSPHNRDIRRADTQYF
abundance: .; v_gene: TRBV7-3; j_gene: TRBJ2-1; d_gene: .; CDR3nt: TGTGCCAGCAGCTTAATGAGGAACAATGAGCAGTTCTTC; CDR3aa: CASSLMRNNEQFF
abundance: many; v_gene: TRBV7-9; j_gene: TRBJ2-1; d_gene: TRBD2; CDR3nt: TGTGCCAGCAGCCCATCCGGGAGGGCCTACAATGAGCAGTTCTTC; CDR3aa: CASSPSGRAYNEQFF
abundance: .; v_gene: TRBV24-1; j_gene: TRBJ2-5; d_gene: .; CDR3nt: TGTGCCACCAGTGATTCTGGGAGGAATCAAGAGACCCAGTACTTC; CDR3aa: CATSDSGRNQETQYF
abundance: few; v_gene: TRBV11-1; j_gene: TRBJ1-6; d_gene: .; CDR3nt: TGTGCCAGCAGCCAGGAGGGGCTCCACTATAATTCACCCCTCCACTTT; CDR3aa: CASSQEGLHYNSPLHF
abundance: .; v_gene: TRBV28; j_gene: TRBJ1-5; d_gene: .; CDR3nt: TGTGCCAGCAGATACGTCAGGGGAAGCCAGCCCCAGCATTTT; CDR3aa: CASRYVRGSQPQHF